This T cell receptor beta chain is drawn from a study of blood T cell repertoires in COVID-19 (dated by TCRdb to 2018 to 2021). Regarding the study in general: Collaborator samples came from the United States, Italy and Spain and covered acute and convalescent phases of COVID-19. The prospective study material was composed of cDNA or gDNA derived from T cells, B-cell-depleted T cells, or PBMCs. The dataset comprised deeply sampled blood TCRbeta repertoires from subjects exposed to, actively infected with, or recovered from COVID-19. The repertoires were released in a freely available public database intended as a resource for research on the immune response to SARS-CoV-2. Samples were obtained from the ongoing ImmuneRACE study (first 160 participants) and from over 1,000 subjects provided by 6 global collaborators. Sample metadata almost always included a de-identified subject ID, COVID-19 status, age in years and sex. Where available, HLA class I and class II types were obtained from metadata supplied by the sample provider rather than from assay-based typing.

On the study overall, not on this receptor specifically: The amount of clinical and demographic metadata varied by source and participant and was provided uncurated.

TCRbeta CDR3 regions were amplified from genomic DNA by means of the immunoSEQ Assay, a bias-controlled multiplex PCR. The study's processing was this. The number of nucleated cells in each sample was estimated from the amplification of reference gene primers within the assay. Sequence reads were collapsed and filtered to measure the absolute abundance of every unique TCRbeta CDR3 rearrangement. Productive Simpson clonality was computed per sample as the square root of Simpson's diversity index over productive rearrangements. TCRdb stores this immuneACCESS table with in-frame sequences only. Part of the clones is absent; in the studies checked, under half of the shortfall reflects unresolved V genes, and no reason is known for the rest. The DNA gave D and trimming, while V, J and clone size come from that table. The sample yields roughly 67,000 clones; around 83% were counted once. More than 5% of the sample is held by the ten biggest clonotypes.

Concerning this clone itself: This receptor's antigen is unknown. No quality values exist for individual bases; no much larger clone is one base distant.

Collaborating institutions collected whole blood in K2EDTA tubes following their own protocols. For TCRbeta analysis, collaborators shipped samples as frozen whole blood, isolated PBMCs, or DNA extracted from either of those sample types. This receptor was identified in an older woman with acute or convalescent COVID-19. The sequencing input was peripheral blood.

The CDR3 in this case is CASSSGGAYEQYF. The base sequence is TGTGCCAGTTCGAGCGGGGGGGCTTACGAGCAGTACTTC. The sequence links TRBV19 to TRBJ2-7; 10 bases in between match TRBD2. The CDR3 starts with the cysteine, ends with the phenylalanine, and has 13 residues. Only the CDR3 region is kept as DNA, spanning 39 bases read in frame from base 1. In the germline V gene (reference sequence), CDR1 corresponds to LNHDA and CDR2 to SQIVND. For this chain, trimming is 8 bases at the V end and 4 bases at the J end, and the number of junction bases without a gene match is 5. Here the CDR3 is joined to the reference TRBV19 and TRBJ2-7 genes, and the full variable domain is: DGGITQSPKYLFRKEGQNVTLSCEQNLNHDAMYWYRQDPGQGLRLIYYSQIVNDFQKGDIAEGYSVSREKKESFPLTVTSAQKNPTAFYLCASSSGGAYEQYFGPGTRLTVT.